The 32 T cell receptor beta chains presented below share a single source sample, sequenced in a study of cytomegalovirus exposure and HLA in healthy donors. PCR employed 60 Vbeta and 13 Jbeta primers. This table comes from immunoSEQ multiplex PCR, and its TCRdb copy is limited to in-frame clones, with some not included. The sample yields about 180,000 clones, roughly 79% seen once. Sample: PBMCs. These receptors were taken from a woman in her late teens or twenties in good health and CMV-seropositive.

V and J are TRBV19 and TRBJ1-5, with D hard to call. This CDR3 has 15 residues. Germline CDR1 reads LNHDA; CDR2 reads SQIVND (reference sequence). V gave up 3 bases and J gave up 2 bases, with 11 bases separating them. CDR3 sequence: CASSMEGVGNQPQHF. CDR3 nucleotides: TGTGCCAGTAGTATGGAGGGAGTGGGCAATCAGCCCCAGCATTTT.

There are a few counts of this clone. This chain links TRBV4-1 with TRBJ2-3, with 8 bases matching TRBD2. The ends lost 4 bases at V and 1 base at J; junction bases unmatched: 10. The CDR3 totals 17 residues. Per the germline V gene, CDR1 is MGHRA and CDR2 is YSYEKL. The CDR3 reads CASSLGGDHYGTDTQYF. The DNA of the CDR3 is TGCGCCAGCAGCCTCGGGGGGGACCATTACGGCACAGATACGCAGTATTTT.

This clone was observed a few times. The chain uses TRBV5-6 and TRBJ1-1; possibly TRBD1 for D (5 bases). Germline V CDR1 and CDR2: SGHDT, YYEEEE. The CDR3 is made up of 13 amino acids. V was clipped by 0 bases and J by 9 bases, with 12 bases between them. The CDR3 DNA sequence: TGTGCCAGCAGCTTGGGACAGCGCCAGCAAGCTTTCTTT. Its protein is CASSLGQRQQAFF.

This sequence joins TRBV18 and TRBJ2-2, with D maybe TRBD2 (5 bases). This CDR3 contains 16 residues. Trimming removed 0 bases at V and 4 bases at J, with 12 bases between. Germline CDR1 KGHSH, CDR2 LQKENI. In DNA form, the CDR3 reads TGTGCCAGCTCACCACCGCGGGCCGCGGCCACCGGGGAGCTGTTTTTT. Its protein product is CASSPPRAAATGELFF.

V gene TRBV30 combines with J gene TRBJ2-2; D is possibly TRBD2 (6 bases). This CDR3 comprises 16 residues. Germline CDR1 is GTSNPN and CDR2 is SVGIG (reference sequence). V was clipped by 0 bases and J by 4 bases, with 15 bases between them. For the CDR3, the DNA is TGTGCCTGGAGTGTAATCCCCATGGGGGGCACCGGGGAGCTGTTTTTT. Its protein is CAWSVIPMGGTGELFF.

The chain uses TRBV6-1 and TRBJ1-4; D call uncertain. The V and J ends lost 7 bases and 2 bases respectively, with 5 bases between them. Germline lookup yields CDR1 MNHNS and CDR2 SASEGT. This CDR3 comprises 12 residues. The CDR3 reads CASTRTNEKLFF. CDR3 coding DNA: TGTGCCAGCACCCGTACTAATGAAAAACTGTTTTTT.

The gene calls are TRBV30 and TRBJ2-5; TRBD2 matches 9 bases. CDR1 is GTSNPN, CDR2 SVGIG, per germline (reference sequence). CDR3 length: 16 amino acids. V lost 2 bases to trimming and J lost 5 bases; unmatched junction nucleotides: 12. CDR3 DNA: TGTGCCTGGAGTCTTGGGTCCGCGGGGGGGCCGGAGACCCAGTACTTC. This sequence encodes CAWSLGSAGGPETQYF.

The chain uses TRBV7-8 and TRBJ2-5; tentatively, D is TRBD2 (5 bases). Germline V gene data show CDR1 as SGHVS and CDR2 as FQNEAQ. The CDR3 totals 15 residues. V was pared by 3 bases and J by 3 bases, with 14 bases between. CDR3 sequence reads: CASSFLRDNKETQYF. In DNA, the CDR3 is TGTGCCAGCAGCTTTCTACGGGATAATAAAGAGACCCAGTACTTC. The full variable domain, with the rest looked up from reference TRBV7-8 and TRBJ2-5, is GAGVSQSPRYKVAKRGQDVALRCDPISGHVSLFWYQQALGQGPEFLTYFQNEAQLDKSGLPSDRFFAERPEGSVSTLKIQRTQQEDSAVYLCASSFLRDNKETQYFGPGTRLLVL.

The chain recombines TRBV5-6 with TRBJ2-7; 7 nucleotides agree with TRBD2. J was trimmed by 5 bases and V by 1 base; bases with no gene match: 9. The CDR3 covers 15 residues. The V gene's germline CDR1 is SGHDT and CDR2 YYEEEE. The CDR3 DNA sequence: TGTGCCAGCAGCTTGTGGGGACTACGGTCCCACGAGCAGTACTTC. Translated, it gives CASSLWGLRSHEQYF.

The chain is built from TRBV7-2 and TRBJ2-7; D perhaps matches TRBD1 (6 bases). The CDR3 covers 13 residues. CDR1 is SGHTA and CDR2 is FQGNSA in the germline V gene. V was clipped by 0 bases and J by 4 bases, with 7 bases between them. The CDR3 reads CASSLAQGYEQYF. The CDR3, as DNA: TGTGCCAGCAGCTTAGCCCAGGGGTACGAGCAGTACTTC. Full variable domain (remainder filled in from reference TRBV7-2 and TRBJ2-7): GAGVSQSPSNKVTEKGKDVELRCDPISGHTALYWYRQSLGQGLEFLIYFQGNSAPDKSGLPSDRFSAERTGGSVSTLTIQRTQQEDSAVYLCASSLAQGYEQYFGPGTRLTVT.

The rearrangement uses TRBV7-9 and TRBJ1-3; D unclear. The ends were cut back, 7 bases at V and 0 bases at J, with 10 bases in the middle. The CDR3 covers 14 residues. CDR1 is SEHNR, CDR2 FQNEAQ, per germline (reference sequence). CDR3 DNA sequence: TGTGCCAGCAATGATGCCTACTCTGGAAACACCATATATTTT. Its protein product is CASNDAYSGNTIYF.

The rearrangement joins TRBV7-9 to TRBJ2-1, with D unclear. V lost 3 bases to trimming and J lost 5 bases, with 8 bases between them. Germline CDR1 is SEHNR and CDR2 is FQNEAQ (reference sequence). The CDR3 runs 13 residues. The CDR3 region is CASSFVRNNEQFF. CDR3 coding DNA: TGTGCCAGCAGCTTCGTCAGAAACAATGAGCAGTTCTTC.

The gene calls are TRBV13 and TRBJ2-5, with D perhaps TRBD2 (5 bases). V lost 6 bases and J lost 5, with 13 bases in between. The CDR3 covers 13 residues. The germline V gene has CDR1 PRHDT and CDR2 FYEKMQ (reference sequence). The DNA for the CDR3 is TGTGCCAGCAGAAATGCGGGTCGGGAGACCCAGTACTTC. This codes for CASRNAGRETQYF. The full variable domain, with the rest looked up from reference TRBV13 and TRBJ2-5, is AAGVIQSPRHLIKEKRETATLKCYPIPRHDTVYWYQQGPGQDPQFLISFYEKMQSDKGSIPDRFSAQQFSDYHSELNMSSLELGDSALYFCASRNAGRETQYFGPGTRLLVL.

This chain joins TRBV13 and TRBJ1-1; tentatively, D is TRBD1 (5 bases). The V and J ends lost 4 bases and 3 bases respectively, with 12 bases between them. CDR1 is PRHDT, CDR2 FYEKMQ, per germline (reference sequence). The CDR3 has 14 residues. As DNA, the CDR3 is TGTGCCAGCAGCTCGGGGCCGGGGGACACTGAAGCTTTCTTT. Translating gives CASSSGPGDTEAFF.

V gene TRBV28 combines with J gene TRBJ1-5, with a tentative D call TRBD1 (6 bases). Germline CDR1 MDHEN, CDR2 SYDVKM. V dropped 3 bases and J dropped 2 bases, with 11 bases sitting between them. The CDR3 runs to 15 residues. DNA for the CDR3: TGTGCCAGCAGTTTCAGGGGCGGTGGCAATCAGCCCCAGCATTTT. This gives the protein CASSFRGGGNQPQHF.

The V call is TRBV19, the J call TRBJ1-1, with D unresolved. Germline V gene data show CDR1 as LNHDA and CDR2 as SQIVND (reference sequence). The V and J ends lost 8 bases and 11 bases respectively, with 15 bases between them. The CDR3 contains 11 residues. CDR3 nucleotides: TGTGCCAGTGTGAGAGGTGTGGGTGCTTTCTTT. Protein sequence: CASVRGVGAFF.

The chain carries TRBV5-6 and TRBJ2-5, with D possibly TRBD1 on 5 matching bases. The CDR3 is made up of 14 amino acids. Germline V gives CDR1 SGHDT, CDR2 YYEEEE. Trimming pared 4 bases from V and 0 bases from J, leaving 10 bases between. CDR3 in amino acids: CASSGSGNQETQYF. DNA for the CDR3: TGTGCCAGCAGCGGGTCAGGGAACCAAGAGACCCAGTACTTC. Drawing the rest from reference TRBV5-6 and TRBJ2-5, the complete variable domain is DAGVTQSPTHLIKTRGQQVTLRCSPKSGHDTVSWYQQALGQGPQFIFQYYEEEERQRGNFPDRFSGHQFPNYSSELNVNALLLGDSALYLCASSGSGNQETQYFGPGTRLLVL.

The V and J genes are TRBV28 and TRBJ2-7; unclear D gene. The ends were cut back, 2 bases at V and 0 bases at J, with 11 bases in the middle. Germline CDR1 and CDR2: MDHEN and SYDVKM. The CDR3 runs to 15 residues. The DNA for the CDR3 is TGTGCCAGCAGTTTAGGCCCGACACTCTCCTACGAGCAGTACTTC. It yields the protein CASSLGPTLSYEQYF.

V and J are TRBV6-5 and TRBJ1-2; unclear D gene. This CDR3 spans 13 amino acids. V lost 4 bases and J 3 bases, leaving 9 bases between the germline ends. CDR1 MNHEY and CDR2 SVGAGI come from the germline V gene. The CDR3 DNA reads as TGTGCCAGCAGTTCCGACATTGACTATGGCTACACCTTC. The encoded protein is CASSSDIDYGYTF.

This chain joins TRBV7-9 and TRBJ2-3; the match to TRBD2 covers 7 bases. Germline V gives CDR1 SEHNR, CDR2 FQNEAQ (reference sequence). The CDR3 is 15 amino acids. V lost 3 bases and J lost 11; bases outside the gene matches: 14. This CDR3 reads CASSFFDYLGRGQYF. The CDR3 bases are TGTGCCAGCAGCTTTTTTGACTACCTGGGGAGGGGGCAGTATTTT.

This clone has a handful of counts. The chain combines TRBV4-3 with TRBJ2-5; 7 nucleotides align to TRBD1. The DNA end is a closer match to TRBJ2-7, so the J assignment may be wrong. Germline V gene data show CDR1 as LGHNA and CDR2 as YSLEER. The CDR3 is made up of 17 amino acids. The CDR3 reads CASSQTLTRDRAYEQYF. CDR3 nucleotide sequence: TGCGCCAGCAGCCAAACCCTCACGAGAGACAGGGCCTACGAGCAGTACTTC.

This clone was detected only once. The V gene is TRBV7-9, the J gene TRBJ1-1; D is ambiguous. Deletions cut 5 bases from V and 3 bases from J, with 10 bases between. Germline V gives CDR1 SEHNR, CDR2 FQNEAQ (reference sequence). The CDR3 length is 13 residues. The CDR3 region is CASSPHRDTEAFF. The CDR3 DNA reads TGTGCCAGCAGCCCTCACCGGGACACTGAAGCTTTCTTT.

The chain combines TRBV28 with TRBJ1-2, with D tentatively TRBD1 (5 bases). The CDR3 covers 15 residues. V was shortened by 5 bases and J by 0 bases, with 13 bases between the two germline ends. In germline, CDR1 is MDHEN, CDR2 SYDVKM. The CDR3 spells CASSVLGGANYGYTF. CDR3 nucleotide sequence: TGTGCCAGCAGTGTTCTGGGGGGAGCTAACTATGGCTACACCTTC.

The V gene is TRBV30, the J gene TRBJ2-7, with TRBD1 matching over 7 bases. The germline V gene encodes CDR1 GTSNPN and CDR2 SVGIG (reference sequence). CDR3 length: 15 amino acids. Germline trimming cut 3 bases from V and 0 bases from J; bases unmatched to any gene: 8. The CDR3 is CAWSYGQDHSYEQYF. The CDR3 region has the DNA TGTGCCTGGAGCTACGGACAGGATCACTCCTACGAGCAGTACTTC.

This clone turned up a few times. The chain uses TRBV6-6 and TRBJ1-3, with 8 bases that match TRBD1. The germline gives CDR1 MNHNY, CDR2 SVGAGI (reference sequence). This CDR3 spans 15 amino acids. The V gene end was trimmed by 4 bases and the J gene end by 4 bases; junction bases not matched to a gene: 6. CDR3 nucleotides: TGTGCCAGCAGTTGGTCGACAGGGGAAGGAAACACCATATATTTT. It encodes CASSWSTGEGNTIYF.

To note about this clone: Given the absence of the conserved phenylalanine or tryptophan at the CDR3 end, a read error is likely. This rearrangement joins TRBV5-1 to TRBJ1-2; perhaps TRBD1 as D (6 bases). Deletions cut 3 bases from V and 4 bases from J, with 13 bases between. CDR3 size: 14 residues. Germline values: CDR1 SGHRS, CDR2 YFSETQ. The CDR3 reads CASSSRQAGYGYTL. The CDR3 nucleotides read TGCGCCAGCAGCTCCCGACAGGCCGGCTATGGCTACACCCTC.

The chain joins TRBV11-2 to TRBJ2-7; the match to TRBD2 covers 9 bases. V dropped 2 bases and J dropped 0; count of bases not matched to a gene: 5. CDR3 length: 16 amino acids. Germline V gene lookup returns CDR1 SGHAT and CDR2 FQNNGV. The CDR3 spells CASSLQLAGSSYEQYF. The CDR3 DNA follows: TGTGCCAGCAGCTTACAACTAGCGGGTAGCTCCTACGAGCAGTACTTC.

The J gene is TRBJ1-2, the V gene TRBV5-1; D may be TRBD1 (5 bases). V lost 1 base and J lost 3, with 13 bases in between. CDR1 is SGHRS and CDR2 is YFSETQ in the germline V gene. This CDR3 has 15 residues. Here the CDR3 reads CASSLRGRLDYGYTF. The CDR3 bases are TGCGCCAGCAGCTTGCGGGGGAGGTTGGACTATGGCTACACCTTC.

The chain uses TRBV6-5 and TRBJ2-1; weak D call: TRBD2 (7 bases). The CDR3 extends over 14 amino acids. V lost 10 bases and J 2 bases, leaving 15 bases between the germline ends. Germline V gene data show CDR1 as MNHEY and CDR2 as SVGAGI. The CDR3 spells CATGPGGPYNEQFF. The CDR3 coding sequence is TGTGCCACCGGGCCGGGGGGCCCCTACAATGAGCAGTTCTTC.

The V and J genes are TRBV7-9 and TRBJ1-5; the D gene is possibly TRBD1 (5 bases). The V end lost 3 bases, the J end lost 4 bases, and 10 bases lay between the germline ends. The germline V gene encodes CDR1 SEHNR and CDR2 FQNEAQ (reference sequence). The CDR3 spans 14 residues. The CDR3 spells CASSLVGPNQPQHF. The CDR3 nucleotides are TGTGCCAGCAGCTTGGTGGGGCCGAATCAGCCCCAGCATTTT.

The CDR3 nucleotides are TGTGCCAGCAGCCCCAGACGGGGGGAATCCAATGAGCAGTTCTTC. This sequence encodes CASSPRRGESNEQFF. The genes are TRBV11-3 and TRBJ2-1, with 7 nucleotides matching TRBD2. V trimming: 5 bases; J trimming: 6 bases; junction bases outside the gene matches: 10. CDR3 length: 15 residues. Germline CDR1 SGHNT, CDR2 YENEEA.

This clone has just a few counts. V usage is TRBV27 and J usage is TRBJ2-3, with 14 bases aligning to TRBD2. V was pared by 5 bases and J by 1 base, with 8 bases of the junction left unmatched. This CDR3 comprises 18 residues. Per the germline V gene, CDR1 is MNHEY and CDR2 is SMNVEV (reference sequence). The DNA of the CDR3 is TGTGCCAGCAGTGACCGACTAGCGGGGGGGATAGGCACAGATACGCAGTATTTT. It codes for CASSDRLAGGIGTDTQYF.